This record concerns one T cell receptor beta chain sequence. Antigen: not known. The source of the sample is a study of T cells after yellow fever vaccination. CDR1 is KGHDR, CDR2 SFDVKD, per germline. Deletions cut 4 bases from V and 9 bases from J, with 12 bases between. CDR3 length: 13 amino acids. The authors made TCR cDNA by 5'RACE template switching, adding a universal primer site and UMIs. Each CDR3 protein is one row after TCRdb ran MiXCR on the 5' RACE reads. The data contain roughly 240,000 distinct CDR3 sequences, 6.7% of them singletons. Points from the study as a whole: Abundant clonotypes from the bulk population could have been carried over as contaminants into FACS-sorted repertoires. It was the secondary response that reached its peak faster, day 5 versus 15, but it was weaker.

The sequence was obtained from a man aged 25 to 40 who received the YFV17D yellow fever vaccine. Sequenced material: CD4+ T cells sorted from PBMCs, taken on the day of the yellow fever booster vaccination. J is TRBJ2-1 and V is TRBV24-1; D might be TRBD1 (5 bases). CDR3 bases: TGTGCCACCAGTGACACAGGACGGAGTGAGCAGTTCTTC. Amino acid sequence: CATSDTGRSEQFF.